This T cell receptor (beta chain) was sequenced during a study of post-analysis software for immune sequencing data. Findings and caveats of the study: TRBV5-6, TRBV5-1 and TRBV20-1 were among a handful of TRBV segments more frequent in patients than controls. When compared against controls, multiple sclerosis patients showed significantly lower normalized Chao1 diversity.

This clonotype showed up just a few times. The antigen remains unidentified. The CDR3 totals 14 residues. Trimming took 7 bases from V and 0 from J, leaving 10 bases between them. Looked up from germline, CDR1 is SEHNR and CDR2 is FQNEAQ (reference sequence). Tagging with unique molecular identifiers was a feature of the TCR beta cDNA libraries. TCRdb itself ran the PCR reads through MiXCR, one entry per CDR3 protein. The table records roughly 600,000 distinct CDR3 sequences, about 44% of them present only once. Sequencing used blood. The rearrangement joins TRBV7-9 to TRBJ2-1; perhaps TRBD1 as D (6 bases). The sequence derives from a girl between 10 and 17 years old with multiple sclerosis. CDR3 DNA sequence: TGTGCCAGCACCGACAGGAGCTCCTACAATGAGCAGTTCTTC. Translating gives CASTDRSSYNEQFF.